This T cell receptor (beta chain) was sequenced for a study of blood T cell repertoires in COVID-19. At the level of the study: The origin of the acute and convalescent COVID-19 samples was the United States, Italy and Spain. From T cells, B-cell-depleted T cells, or PBMCs came the material, which was cDNA or gDNA.

Assay used: immunoSEQ multiplex PCR; TCRdb lists only in-frame clones, some missing. The top ten hold 4% to 5.5% of the sample, which has over 200,000 clones, roughly 80% seen once. CDR1 SNHLY and CDR2 FYNNEI come from the germline V gene. This CDR3 has 13 amino acids. With V trimmed by 4 bases and J by 6 bases, 4 bases remained unmatched. The gene calls are TRBV2 and TRBJ1-2; 8 bases map to TRBD1. The source material was peripheral blood. This TCR derives from a human donor in a cohort sampled during active COVID-19. The CDR3 reads CASSVRQGHGYTF. In DNA, the CDR3 is TGTGCCAGCAGTGTCCGACAGGGGCATGGCTACACCTTC.